These 23 T cell receptor beta chains were sequenced from one sample in a study of T cell clusters in autoimmune cytopenias. TRB amplification used approximately 250 ng of peripheral blood genomic DNA. Multiplex touch-down PCR amplified TRB using TRB-A and TRB-B pools in one tube. TCRdb derives one entry per CDR3 protein from the multiplex PCR reads, leaving out DNA. The sample has 7,700 or so distinct CDR3 sequences. The sequenced material came from peripheral blood. These receptors were obtained from a human donor with an autoimmune cytopenia or autoimmune hepatitis (not recorded which).

This clonotype counts as medium-sized by frequency. The chain uses TRBV30 and TRBJ1-5; there is no DNA to check the TCRdb D call of TRBD1. This CDR3 comprises 15 residues. Germline assignment: CDR1 GTSNPN and CDR2 SVGIG (reference sequence). Here the CDR3 reads CAWTPGPTGNQPQHF. The whole variable domain, filled in from reference TRBV30 and TRBJ1-5, reads SQTIHQWPATLVQPVGSPLSLECTVEGTSNPNLYWYRQAAGRGLQLLFYSVGIGQISSEVPQNLSASRPQDRQFILSSKKLLLSDSGFYLCAWTPGPTGNQPQHFGDGTRLSIL.

In terms of frequency, this clonotype is medium-sized. The chain employs TRBV7-6 and TRBJ1-4. Germline V CDR1 and CDR2: SGHVS, FNYEAQ. The CDR3 has 14 residues. This CDR3 is CASSSGVGREKLFF.

This chain joins TRBV7-9 and TRBJ2-1. In germline, CDR1 is SEHNR, CDR2 FQNEAQ (reference sequence). This CDR3 has 15 amino acids. The chain's CDR3 is CASSLGGSAYNEQFF.

The chain uses TRBV27 and TRBJ2-2. The V gene's germline CDR1 is MNHEY and CDR2 SMNVEV (reference sequence). CDR3 length equals 11 residues. The CDR3 reads CASSLTGELFF.

The rearrangement links TRBV6-5 to TRBJ2-3; without DNA, the TCRdb call of TRBD1 cannot be checked. The CDR3 consists of 15 residues. CDR1 and CDR2 (germline): MNHEY, SVGAGI. CDR3 sequence: CASSHTGNLRDTQYF.

In terms of frequency, this clonotype is medium-sized. This rearrangement joins TRBV6-2 or TRBV6-3 to TRBJ2-7; the D gene TCRdb calls, TRBD2, cannot be checked with no DNA. Germline CDR1 is MNHEY and CDR2 is SVGEGT. The CDR3 runs 15 residues. CDR3 in amino acids: CASSYALADSYEQYF.

The chain couples TRBV6-1 to TRBJ1-2; TCRdb selects TRBD1, and the lack of DNA leaves this call unchecked. This CDR3 comprises 14 residues. Germline CDR1 is MNHNS and CDR2 is SASEGT. This CDR3 reads CASSSQGGGYGYTF.

The chain recombines TRBV18 with TRBJ2-5; TCRdb gives TRBD2 as the D gene, but with no DNA this cannot be confirmed. Germline-derived CDR1 and CDR2 are KGHSH and LQKENI. The CDR3 totals 17 residues. The CDR3 protein is CASSPVASGGIQETQYF.

This clonotype counts as medium-sized by frequency. The V and J genes are TRBV6-5 and TRBJ2-1. This CDR3 is built from 13 residues. Germline V gene sequence: CDR1 MNHEY, CDR2 SVGAGI. The CDR3 is CASQGAPYNEQFF.

The chain carries TRBV14 and TRBJ2-1; TCRdb reports TRBD2, a call that lacks DNA to check it against. The germline V gene has CDR1 SGHDN and CDR2 FVKESK. The CDR3 spans 15 residues. The CDR3 region is CASSQERASGSQQFF.

CDR3 in amino acids: CASSQQTAMNTEAFF. The chain employs TRBV5-5 and TRBJ1-1; TCRdb designates TRBD1, a call that cannot be tested without DNA. The CDR3 consists of 15 residues. CDR1 is SGHKS, CDR2 YYEKEE, per germline (reference sequence).

This clonotype is large (0.1 to 1%) by frequency. The V and J genes are TRBV29-1 and TRBJ2-3; TCRdb picks TRBD1, but there is no DNA to check that call. This CDR3 spans 13 amino acids. Germline CDR1 is SQVTM and CDR2 is ANQGSEA. This chain's CDR3 is CSVDRVDTDTQYF.

The chain couples TRBV6-5 to TRBJ2-5; the TCRdb D gene call, TRBD1, has no DNA to confirm it. The CDR3 sequence is 14 residues long. Germline V gene sequence: CDR1 MNHEY, CDR2 SVGAGI. The CDR3 sequence is CASSESNRQETQYF.

V is TRBV12-3 or TRBV12-4 and J is TRBJ2-1; TCRdb indicates TRBD1, and absent DNA this call remains unverified. This CDR3 has 14 amino acids. CDR3 in amino acids: CASSRLGTTNEQFF.

CDR3 protein: CASSPPVGGPREQYF. The chain has TRBV11-1 and TRBJ2-7; TCRdb outputs TRBD2, but without DNA this stays unchecked. Germline V gene sequence: CDR1 SGHAT, CDR2 FQDESV (reference sequence). This CDR3 is 15 amino acids long. Together with reference TRBV11-1 and TRBJ2-7, the CDR3 gives the full variable domain: EAEVAQSPRYKITEKSQAVAFWCDPISGHATLYWYRQILGQGPELLVQFQDESVVDDSQLPKDRFSAERLKGVDSTLKIQPAELGDSAMYLCASSPPVGGPREQYFGPGTRLTVT.

This clonotype is classed as medium-sized by frequency. The chain employs TRBV12-3 or TRBV12-4 and TRBJ2-5; no DNA is available, so the TRBD1 call from TCRdb remains unchecked. The CDR3 is 13 amino acids. The CDR3 is CASSPQGVETQYF.

V and J are TRBV27 and TRBJ2-7; checking the TCRdb D call of TRBD1 is not possible without DNA. The V gene's germline CDR1 is MNHEY and CDR2 SMNVEV (reference sequence). The CDR3 spans 14 residues. Here the CDR3 reads CASSLGARGGRQYF.

This rearrangement joins TRBV6-1 to TRBJ2-7. The CDR3 sequence is 15 residues long. Germline V CDR1 and CDR2: MNHNS, SASEGT. The CDR3: CASSSRDRGSYEQYF.

The chain recombines TRBV6-1 with TRBJ2-7; the TCRdb D gene call, TRBD2, has no DNA to confirm it. CDR1 MNHNS and CDR2 SASEGT come from the germline V gene. This CDR3 spans 15 amino acids. CDR3: CASSSPGLAGRRQYF.

This clonotype counts as medium-sized by frequency. The genes are TRBV12-3 or TRBV12-4 and TRBJ2-2; TCRdb picks TRBD1, but there is no DNA to check that call. The CDR3 loop spans 13 amino acids. The CDR3 protein is CASSRDGTGELFF.

V gene TRBV27 combines with J gene TRBJ2-2; TCRdb selects TRBD2, and the lack of DNA leaves this call unchecked. The CDR3 is 14 amino acids. Germline V CDR1 and CDR2: MNHEY, SMNVEV (reference sequence). This CDR3 reads CASSLVMGSGELFF.

According to its frequency, this clonotype is medium-sized. J is TRBJ2-7 and V is TRBV30; TCRdb selects TRBD2, and the lack of DNA leaves this call unchecked. Germline assignment: CDR1 GTSNPN and CDR2 SVGIG (reference sequence). CDR3 length: 11 residues. The CDR3 sequence is CAWMTSHEQYF. The complete variable domain, with remaining parts taken from reference TRBV30 and TRBJ2-7, reads SQTIHQWPATLVQPVGSPLSLECTVEGTSNPNLYWYRQAAGRGLQLLFYSVGIGQISSEVPQNLSASRPQDRQFILSSKKLLLSDSGFYLCAWMTSHEQYFGPGTRLTVT.

The V gene is TRBV15, the J gene TRBJ2-3; the D call of TRBD2 rests on TCRdb alone, since no DNA is present to check it. Germline V gene lookup returns CDR1 LNHNV and CDR2 YYDKDF (reference sequence). The length of the CDR3 is 14 residues. The CDR3: CATSLEGGVDTQYF.